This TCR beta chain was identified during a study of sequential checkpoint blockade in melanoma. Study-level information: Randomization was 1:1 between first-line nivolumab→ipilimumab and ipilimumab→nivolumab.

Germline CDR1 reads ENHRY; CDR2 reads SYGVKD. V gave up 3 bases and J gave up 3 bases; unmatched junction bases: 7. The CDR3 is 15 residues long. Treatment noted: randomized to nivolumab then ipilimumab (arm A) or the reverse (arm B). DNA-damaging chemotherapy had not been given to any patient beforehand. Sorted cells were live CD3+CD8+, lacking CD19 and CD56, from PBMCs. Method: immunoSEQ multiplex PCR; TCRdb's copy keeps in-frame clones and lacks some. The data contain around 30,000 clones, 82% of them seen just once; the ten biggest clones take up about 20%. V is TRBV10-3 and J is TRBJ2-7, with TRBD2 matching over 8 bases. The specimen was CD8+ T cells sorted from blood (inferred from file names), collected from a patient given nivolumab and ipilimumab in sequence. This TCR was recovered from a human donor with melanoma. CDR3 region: CAISDPGLVGYEQYF. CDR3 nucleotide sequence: TGTGCCATCAGTGACCCGGGACTAGTGGGCTACGAGCAGTACTTC.